This TCR beta chain was sequenced in a study of CD8 T cells in ankylosing spondylitis. Study observations and caveats: Within ankylosing spondylitis blood, a TCR beta motif made up of eight highly homologous variants appeared to be characteristic. Some of the motif variants had earlier been found in reactive arthritis patients' fluid and blood.

Concerning this clonotype: Antigen unknown.

MiXCR, run by TCRdb on the 5' RACE reads, gives a single entry per CDR3 protein. The sample comprises around 340,000 distinct CDR3 sequences, 20% to 25% of which are singletons, and about an eighth rests with the top ten. Material for sequencing was blood, either unsorted or a sorted T cell fraction (not recorded which). This receptor was obtained from a male donor with ankylosing spondylitis or in good health (not recorded which).

The CDR3, as DNA: TGCGCCAGCAGCCAAGGCGTTAAGGTCGGCTATGGCTACACCTTC. Residues: CASSQGVKVGYGYTF. The J gene is TRBJ1-2, the V gene TRBV4-1; D unresolved. The CDR3 is 15 amino acids. In germline, CDR1 is MGHRA, CDR2 YSYEKL. Trimming stripped 1 base from V and 4 bases from J, with 13 bases between.